This TCR beta chain was sequenced in a study of HIV-infected patients and healthy controls. One entry per CDR3 protein results from TCRdb running MiXCR on the 5' RACE reads. The sample gives tens of thousands of distinct CDR3 sequences, approximately 16% of which show up once; around 5.9% is in the top ten. This clonotype was observed at least ten times. The CDR3 has 13 residues. Between the trimmed V and J ends, which lost 3 bases and 4 bases, there was a span of 9 bases. Germline V gives CDR1 SEHNR, CDR2 FQNEAQ (reference sequence). Sequenced: CD4+ T cells from blood. The V gene is TRBV7-9, the J gene TRBJ1-1; no clear D gene. This receptor was identified in a human donor in good health. CDR3 nucleotides: TGTGCCAGCAGCTTCGGCTCGGGCACTGAAGCTTTCTTT. Translation: CASSFGSGTEAFF.